One and the same sample provided the 11 T cell receptor beta chains below, sequenced in a study of T cell responses to AZD1222 COVID-19 vaccine. Assay: immunoSEQ multiplex PCR; the TCRdb copy retains only in-frame clones and omits some. The sample gives some 170,000 clones, about 90% of which show up once; less than 1.3% is in the top ten. Sequencing was performed on peripheral blood, taken 28 days after the second AZD1222 dose. All receptors derive from an adult who received the AZD1222 COVID-19 vaccine.

This chain uses TRBV6-5 with TRBJ1-1; D not certain. The CDR3 covers 13 residues. V shed 4 bases and J shed 1 base, with 7 bases lying between them. Looked up from germline, CDR1 is MNHEY and CDR2 is SVGAGI. This chain's CDR3 is CASSSNRNTEAFF. In nucleotides, the CDR3 is TGTGCCAGCAGTTCCAACAGGAACACTGAAGCTTTCTTT.

The genes are TRBV18 and TRBJ2-7, with D perhaps TRBD2 (6 bases). The CDR3 runs 16 residues. Trimming shortened V by 3 bases and J by 9 bases, and 24 bases separated the two germline ends. Germline V lookup: CDR1 KGHSH, CDR2 LQKENI. The CDR3: CASSPSTYEAGLGQYF. The CDR3 coding sequence is TGTGCCAGCTCACCCAGTACGTACGAGGCGGGGCTGGGGCAGTACTTC.

The V call is TRBV19, the J call TRBJ2-2; no definite D call. Germline-derived CDR1 and CDR2 are LNHDA and SQIVND (reference sequence). Trimming took off 7 bases at V and 0 bases at J, with 6 bases between the two ends. This CDR3 has 13 amino acids. CDR3 bases: TGTGCCAGTAACCTCGCGAACACCGGGGAGCTGTTTTTT. Its protein is CASNLANTGELFF. Supplemented by reference TRBV19 and TRBJ2-2, the full variable domain reads DGGITQSPKYLFRKEGQNVTLSCEQNLNHDAMYWYRQDPGQGLRLIYYSQIVNDFQKGDIAEGYSVSREKKESFPLTVTSAQKNPTAFYLCASNLANTGELFFGEGSRLTVL.

V is TRBV18 and J is TRBJ2-3, with 10 nucleotides matching TRBD2. Germline lookup yields CDR1 KGHSH and CDR2 LQKENI. After removal of 5 bases from V and 4 bases from J, the junction contained 15 bases not matched to a gene. This CDR3 spans 18 amino acids. The CDR3 region has the DNA TGTGCCAGCTCATCTCTGAAAACTAGCGGGAAAAGCTCAGATACGCAGTATTTT. This encodes CASSSLKTSGKSSDTQYF.

This chain connects TRBV6-5 to TRBJ1-3, with D perhaps TRBD1 (6 bases). The CDR3 sequence is 15 residues long. Trimming removed 2 bases at V and 0 bases at J, with 8 bases between. Germline values: CDR1 MNHEY, CDR2 SVGAGI. CDR3 in DNA: TGTGCCAGCAGTTACGACAGGAGCTCTGGAAACACCATATATTTT. Residues: CASSYDRSSGNTIYF.

The V gene is TRBV15, the J gene TRBJ1-2; D is perhaps TRBD1 (5 bases). Germline-derived CDR1 and CDR2 are LNHNV and YYDKDF (reference sequence). Trimming took off 5 bases at V and 5 bases at J, with 12 bases between the two ends. The CDR3 is 13 amino acids. CDR3 sequence reads: CATSRGTDYGYTF. As DNA, the CDR3 is TGTGCCACCAGCCGGGGGACGGATTATGGCTACACCTTC.

Points on this clone: Other DNA sequences in the sample encode the same CDR3. V and J are TRBV2 and TRBJ1-5; D gene uncertain. Germline CDR1 and CDR2: SNHLY and FYNNEI. Trimming took off 6 bases at V and 4 bases at J, with 4 bases between the two ends. The CDR3 covers 11 residues. The CDR3 sequence: CASRLNQPQHF. In nucleotides, the CDR3 is TGTGCCAGCAGATTGAATCAGCCCCAGCATTTT.

The chain carries TRBV5-6 and TRBJ2-3; a weak D match, TRBD1 (5 bases). V shed 4 bases and J shed 1 base, with 16 bases lying between them. The CDR3 extends over 16 amino acids. Per the germline V gene, CDR1 is SGHDT and CDR2 is YYEEEE. CDR3: CASSLLWTWGTDTQYF. The CDR3 coding sequence is TGTGCCAGCAGCCTACTTTGGACATGGGGCACAGATACGCAGTATTTT.

This chain connects TRBV12-5 to TRBJ1-5, with D unclear. The V gene's germline CDR1 is LGHNT and CDR2 FRNRAP. The CDR3 spans 13 residues. Trimming cost V 7 bases and J 4 bases, with 11 bases left between them. CDR3 sequence (DNA): TGTGCTAGTGCCCTGGGTGCAAATCAGCCCCAGCATTTT. It yields the protein CASALGANQPQHF.

The CDR3 reads CASSPVTGDDTEAFF. CDR3 coding DNA: TGTGCCAGCTCACCAGTGACAGGGGACGACACTGAAGCTTTCTTT. This chain links TRBV18 with TRBJ1-1; 8 bases map to TRBD1. Germline assignment: CDR1 KGHSH and CDR2 LQKENI. Unmatched junction bases numbered 5, after V lost 2 bases and J lost 3 bases. The CDR3 loop spans 15 amino acids. Looking up the rest from reference TRBV18 and TRBJ1-1 gives the full variable domain: NAGVMQNPRHLVRRRGQEARLRCSPMKGHSHVYWYRQLPEEGLKFMVYLQKENIIDESGMPKERFSAEFPKEGPSILRIQQVVRGDSAAYFCASSPVTGDDTEAFFGQGTRLTVV.

V and J are TRBV7-8 and TRBJ2-1; tentative D call: TRBD1 (5 bases). The CDR3 runs 15 residues. Germline CDR1 and CDR2: SGHVS and FQNEAQ. Trimming removed 1 base at V and 0 bases at J, with 7 bases between. The CDR3 nucleotides read TGTGCCAGCAGCTTAGGGCAGGGCTCCTACAATGAGCAGTTCTTC. Its translation: CASSLGQGSYNEQFF.